This T cell receptor beta chain was recovered during a study of blood T cell repertoires in COVID-19. The assay was immunoSEQ multiplex PCR, and TCRdb's table has in-frame clones only and misses some. The table has 150,000 to 170,000 clones, 83% seen once. The CDR3 is made up of 14 amino acids. V lost 0 bases to trimming and J lost 4 bases, with 8 bases between them. This receptor was obtained from a woman in her fifties or sixties with COVID-19, enrolled during active disease. The J gene is TRBJ2-4, the V gene TRBV5-3; D is undetermined. TRBV5-3 is labeled an ORF, and its function is uncertain. Sequencing was carried out using peripheral blood. CDR3 bases: TGTGCCAGAAGCTTGGGGCTTACGAAAAACATTCAGTACTTC. Its protein product is CARSLGLTKNIQYF.